A single T cell receptor (beta chain) is shown here with its context. No antigen is known for it. PCR was performed using 60 Vbeta and 13 Jbeta primers. TCRdb's table, derived via immunoSEQ multiplex PCR, lists solely in-frame clones and lacks some. The sample shows approximately 220,000 clones, 75% to 80% of them seen only once. CDR1 is MNHNS and CDR2 is SASEGT in the germline V gene. V trimming: 3 bases; J trimming: 4 bases; junction bases outside the gene matches: 6. The CDR3 contains 15 residues. The data derive from a study of cytomegalovirus exposure and HLA in healthy donors. Study-level findings and limits: TCR beta chains numbering more than 150 were designated cytomegalovirus-associated. HLA allele associations emerged for 17,000 or so TCR beta sequences in a later analysis, at 0.05 false discovery rate. DRB1 showed the most TCR associations and HLA-C the fewest in a later analysis, as rates varied by HLA locus.

The sequence came from a man between 18 and 29 years old in good health and CMV-seronegative. The genes are TRBV6-1 and TRBJ2-3; TRBD2 matches at 8 bases. Specimen: PBMCs. CDR3 amino acids: CASSEDRAGADTQYF. The CDR3 nucleotides read TGTGCCAGCAGTGAGGATCGAGCGGGAGCAGATACGCAGTATTTT.